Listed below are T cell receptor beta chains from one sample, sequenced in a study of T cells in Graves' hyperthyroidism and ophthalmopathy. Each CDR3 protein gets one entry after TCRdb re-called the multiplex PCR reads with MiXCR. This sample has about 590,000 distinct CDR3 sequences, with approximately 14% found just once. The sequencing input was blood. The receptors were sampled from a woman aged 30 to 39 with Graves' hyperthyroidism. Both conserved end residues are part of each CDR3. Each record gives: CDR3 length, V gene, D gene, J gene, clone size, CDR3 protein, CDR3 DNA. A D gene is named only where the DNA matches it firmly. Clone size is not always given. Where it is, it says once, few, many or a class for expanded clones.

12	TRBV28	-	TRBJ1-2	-	CASRGEGGGYTF	TGTGCCAGCCGTGGTGAAGGGGGTGGCTACACCTTC
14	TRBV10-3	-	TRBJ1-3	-	CAISEQETGNTIYF	TGTGCCATCAGCGAGCAGGAGACTGGAAACACCATATATTTT
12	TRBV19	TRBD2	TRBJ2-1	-	CASRGRGNEQFF	TGTGCCAGTAGGGGGAGGGGCAATGAGCAGTTCTTC
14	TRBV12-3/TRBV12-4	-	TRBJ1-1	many	CASTLGGVSTEAFF	TGTGCCAGCACCCTTGGGGGGGTTAGCACTGAAGCTTTCTTT
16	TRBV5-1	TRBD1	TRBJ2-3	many	CASSTGQGTATDTQYF	TGCGCCAGCAGCACCGGACAGGGGACCGCCACAGATACGCAGTATTTT
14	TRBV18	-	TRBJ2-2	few	CASSKGSDTGELFF	TGTGCCAGTTCCAAGGGCTCGGACACCGGGGAGCTGTTTTTT
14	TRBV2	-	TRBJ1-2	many	CASSEMAHKYGYTF	TGTGCCAGCAGTGAAATGGCTCATAAATATGGCTACACCTTC
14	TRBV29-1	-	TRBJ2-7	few	CSVEGASVPYEQYF	TGCAGCGTTGAAGGAGCGTCCGTTCCCTACGAGCAGTACTTC
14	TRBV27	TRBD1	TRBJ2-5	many	CASSLQGAGETQYF	TGTGCCAGCAGTTTGCAGGGGGCTGGAGAGACCCAGTACTTC
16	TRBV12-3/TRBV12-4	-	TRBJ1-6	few	CASTLKGGHNNSPLHF	TGTGCCAGCACTCTCAAAGGGGGACACAATAATTCACCCCTCCACTTT
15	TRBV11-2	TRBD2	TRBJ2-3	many	CASSLVSGGTDTQYF	TGTGCCAGCAGCTTAGTATCGGGAGGGACAGATACGCAGTATTTT
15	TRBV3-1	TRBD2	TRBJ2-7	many	CASSPAAGGSYEQYF	TGTGCCAGCAGCCCCGCGGCGGGAGGCTCCTACGAGCAGTACTTC
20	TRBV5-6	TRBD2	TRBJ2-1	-	CASSLGATSQRGSSYNEQFF	TGTGCCAGCAGCTTGGGGGCAACAAGCCAGCGCGGGAGCTCCTACAATGAGCAGTTCTTC